This TCR beta chain originates from a study of regulatory T cells in long-lasting Graves disease. At the level of the study: Antithyroid drugs had been given to newly diagnosed Graves' patients for under 3 months.

The TCR beta library used iRepertoire HTBI primers with Arm-PCR amplification of CDR3. TCRdb reprocessed the multiplex PCR reads via MiXCR and lists one record per CDR3 protein. Among hundreds of thousands of distinct CDR3 sequences, less than 15% were seen once, and the ten largest hold 10%. Time point described: newly diagnosed GD, antithyroid drugs for less than 3 months. After RNA was extracted from PBMCs, the TCR library was made from it. Each of the patients was recruited from an endocrinology department situated in Xi'an, China. Germline CDR1 and CDR2: MNHEY and SMNVEV (reference sequence). The CDR3 runs to 24 residues. Unmatched junction bases numbered 28, after V lost 7 bases and J lost 0 bases. These records were also assigned to another study, of T cells in Graves' hyperthyroidism and ophthalmopathy. That paper states: Stable hyperthyroidism was separated from ophthalmopathy by a model based on 13 V-J features.

This clonotype was obtained from a man younger than 45 with Graves disease. The input for sequencing was peripheral blood mononuclear cells (PBMCs), taken at new diagnosis, from a patient treated with antithyroid drugs. The J gene is TRBJ2-2, the V gene TRBV27; TRBD2 matches at 11 bases. CDR3 sequence (DNA): TGTGCCAGCATGGTAAGACCCTTTGGACTAGCGGGTCCCCAGGGCTGTGCGAACACCGGGGAGCTGTTTTTT. It codes for CASMVRPFGLAGPQGCANTGELFF.